This T cell receptor (beta chain) was recovered during a study of shared clonotypes between healthy human individuals. The wider study: Per-donor plates numbered three CD4 naive, three CD4 memory, two CD8 naive and one CD8 memory. Findings of the study overall: A handful of donors showed sharing of approximately 4.7% of naive CD4 clonotypes. Naive subsets generally had larger estimated richness than memory subsets. Generation probability values for non-shared clonotypes were lower than those for clonotypes shared by all four donors.

Repertoires were generated with immunoSEQ multiplex PCR, while TCRdb's copy carries only in-frame clones and drops some. Of 2 million to 2.5 million clones listed, about nine tenths are singletons. A word on this clone: What it binds is not known.

Germline CDR1 is MDHEN and CDR2 is SYDVKM. V dropped 6 bases and J dropped 0; count of bases not matched to a gene: 5. The CDR3 has 15 amino acids. Specimen: naive CD4+ T cells from PBMCs. The subset: CD45RA+ positively selected. This clonotype was obtained from a man between 18 and 29 years old in good health. Some clones in this sample may be carry-over from other donors' samples. The chain is built from TRBV28 and TRBJ2-3; 8 positions agree with TRBD2. The CDR3 DNA reads TGTGCCAGCAGAACCACTAGCGGAAGCACAGATACGCAGTATTTT. Translation gives CASRTTSGSTDTQYF.